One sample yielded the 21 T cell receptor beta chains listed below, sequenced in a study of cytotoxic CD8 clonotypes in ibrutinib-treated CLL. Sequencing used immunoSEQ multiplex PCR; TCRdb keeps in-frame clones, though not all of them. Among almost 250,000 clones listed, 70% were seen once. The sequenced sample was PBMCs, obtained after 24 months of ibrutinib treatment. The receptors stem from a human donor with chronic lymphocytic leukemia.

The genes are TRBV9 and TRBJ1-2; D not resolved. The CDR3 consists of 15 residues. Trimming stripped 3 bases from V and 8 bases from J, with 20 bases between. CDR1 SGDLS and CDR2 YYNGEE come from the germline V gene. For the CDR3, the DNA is TGTGCCAGCAGCGCTCAGCCGGGAGAGGGATACGGCTACACCTTC. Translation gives CASSAQPGEGYGYTF.

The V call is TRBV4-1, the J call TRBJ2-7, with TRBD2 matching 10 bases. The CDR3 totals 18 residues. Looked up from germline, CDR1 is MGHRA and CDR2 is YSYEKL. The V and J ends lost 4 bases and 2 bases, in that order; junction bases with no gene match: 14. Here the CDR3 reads CASSLKTSTSGTPYEQYF. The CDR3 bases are TGCGCCAGCAGCCTTAAGACGAGTACTAGCGGGACCCCCTACGAGCAGTACTTC.

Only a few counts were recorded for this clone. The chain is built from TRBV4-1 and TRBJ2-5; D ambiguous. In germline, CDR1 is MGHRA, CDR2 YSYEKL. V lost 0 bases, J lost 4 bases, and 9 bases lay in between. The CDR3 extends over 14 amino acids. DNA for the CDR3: TGCGCCAGCAGCCAAGATCGGGTAGGAGAGACCCAGTACTTC. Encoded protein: CASSQDRVGETQYF.

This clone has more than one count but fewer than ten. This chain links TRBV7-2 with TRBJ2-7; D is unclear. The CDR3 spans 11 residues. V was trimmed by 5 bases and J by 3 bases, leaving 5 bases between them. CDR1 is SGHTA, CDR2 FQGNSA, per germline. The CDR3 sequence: CASSQYYEQYF. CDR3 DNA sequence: TGTGCCAGCAGCCAGTACTACGAGCAGTACTTC.

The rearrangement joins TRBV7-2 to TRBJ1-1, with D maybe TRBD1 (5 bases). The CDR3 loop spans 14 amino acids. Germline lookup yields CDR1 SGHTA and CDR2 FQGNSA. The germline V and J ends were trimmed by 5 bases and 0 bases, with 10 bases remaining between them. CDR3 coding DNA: TGTGCCAGCAGCCCGGGACTCTTGAACACTGAAGCTTTCTTT. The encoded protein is CASSPGLLNTEAFF.

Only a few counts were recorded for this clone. The CDR3 bases are TGTGCCAGCGGCGGCAGGGGCTTGCTAGATACGCAGTATTTT. Its translation is CASGGRGLLDTQYF. The rearrangement joins TRBV7-9 to TRBJ2-3, with D tentatively TRBD1 (6 bases). The V end lost 8 bases, the J end lost 5 bases, and 17 bases lay between the germline ends. The CDR3 runs 14 residues. CDR1 and CDR2 (germline): SEHNR, FQNEAQ (reference sequence). Filled out from reference TRBV7-9 and TRBJ2-3, the complete variable domain reads DTGVSQNPRHKITKRGQNVTFRCDPISEHNRLYWYRQTLGQGPEFLTYFQNEAQLEKSRLLSDRFSAERPKGSFSTLEIQRTEQGDSAMYLCASGGRGLLDTQYFGPGTRLTVL.

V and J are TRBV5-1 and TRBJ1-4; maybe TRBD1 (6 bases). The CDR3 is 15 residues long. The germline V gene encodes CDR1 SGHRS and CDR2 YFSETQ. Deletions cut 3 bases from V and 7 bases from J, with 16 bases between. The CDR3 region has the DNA TGCGCCAGCAGCTCCACAGGGCAGGACGTTGAAAAACTGTTTTTT. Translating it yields CASSSTGQDVEKLFF.

The CDR3 loop is CASSYSASGHTDTQYF. CDR3 sequence (DNA): TGTGCCAGCAGTTACTCGGCTAGCGGGCACACAGATACGCAGTATTTT. V is TRBV6-5 and J is TRBJ2-3; 8 bases line up with TRBD2. The CDR3 length is 16 residues. The V segment lost 0 bases and the J segment 2 bases; nucleotides outside the gene matches: 4. Germline V gene sequence: CDR1 MNHEY, CDR2 SVGAGI.

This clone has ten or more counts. CDR3 region: CASSHGYEQYF. CDR3 DNA: TGTGCCAGCTCACACGGCTACGAGCAGTACTTC. V usage is TRBV18 and J usage is TRBJ2-7; no firm D call. V gave up 4 bases and J gave up 3 bases, with 4 bases separating them. CDR3 length: 11 residues. Germline V gene sequence: CDR1 KGHSH, CDR2 LQKENI.

The CDR3 reads CASSLAGQREGNEQFF. DNA of the CDR3: TGTGCCAGCAGCTTAGCGGGCCAGCGGGAGGGTAATGAGCAGTTCTTC. The chain is built from TRBV7-9 and TRBJ2-1; 10 bases fit TRBD2. V gave up 0 bases and J gave up 7 bases; unmatched junction bases: 6. There are 16 residues in the CDR3. Per germline, CDR1 SEHNR and CDR2 FQNEAQ (reference sequence).

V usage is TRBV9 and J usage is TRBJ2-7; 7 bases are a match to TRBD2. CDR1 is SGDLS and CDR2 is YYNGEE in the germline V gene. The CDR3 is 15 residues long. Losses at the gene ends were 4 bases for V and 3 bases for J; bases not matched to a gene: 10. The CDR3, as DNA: TGTGCCAGCAGCCCCGGGGAGGGAGTTGGCTACGAGCAGTACTTC. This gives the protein CASSPGEGVGYEQYF.

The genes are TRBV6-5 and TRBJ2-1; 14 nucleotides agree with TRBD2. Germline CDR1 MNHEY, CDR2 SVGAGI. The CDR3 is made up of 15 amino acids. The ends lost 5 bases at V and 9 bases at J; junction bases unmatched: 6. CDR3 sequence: CASSPGLAGEGEQFF. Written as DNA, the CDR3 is TGTGCCAGCAGTCCGGGACTAGCGGGAGAGGGTGAGCAGTTCTTC.

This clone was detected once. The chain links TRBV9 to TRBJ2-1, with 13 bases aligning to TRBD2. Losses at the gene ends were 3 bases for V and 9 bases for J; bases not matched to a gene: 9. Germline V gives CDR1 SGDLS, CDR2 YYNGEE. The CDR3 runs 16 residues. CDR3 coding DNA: TGTGCCAGCAGCGCCTTCGGACTAGCGGGAGTTTTTGAGCAGTTCTTC. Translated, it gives CASSAFGLAGVFEQFF.

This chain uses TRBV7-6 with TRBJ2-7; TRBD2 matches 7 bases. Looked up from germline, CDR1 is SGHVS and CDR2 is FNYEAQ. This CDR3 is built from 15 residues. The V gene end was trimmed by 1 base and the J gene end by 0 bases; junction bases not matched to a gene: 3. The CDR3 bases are TGTGCCAGCAGCTTAGAGTCTAGCGGCTCCTACGAGCAGTACTTC. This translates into CASSLESSGSYEQYF.

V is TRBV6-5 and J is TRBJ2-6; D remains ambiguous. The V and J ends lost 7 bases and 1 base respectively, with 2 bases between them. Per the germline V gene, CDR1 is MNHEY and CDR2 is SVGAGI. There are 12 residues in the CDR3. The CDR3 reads CASMSGANVLTF. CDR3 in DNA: TGTGCCAGCATGTCTGGGGCCAACGTCCTGACTTTC.

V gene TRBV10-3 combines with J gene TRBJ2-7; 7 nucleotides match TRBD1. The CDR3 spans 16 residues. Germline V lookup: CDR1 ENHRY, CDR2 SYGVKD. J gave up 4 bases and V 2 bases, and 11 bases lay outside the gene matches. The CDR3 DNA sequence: TGTGCCATCAGTGAGCCGAACCGGGACAGATTATACGAGCAGTACTTC. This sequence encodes CAISEPNRDRLYEQYF.

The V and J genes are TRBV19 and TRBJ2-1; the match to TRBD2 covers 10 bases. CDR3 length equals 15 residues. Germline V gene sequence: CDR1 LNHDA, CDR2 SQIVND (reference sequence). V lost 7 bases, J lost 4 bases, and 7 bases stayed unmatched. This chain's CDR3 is CASKKTSGAYNEQFF. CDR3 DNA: TGTGCCAGTAAGAAAACTAGCGGGGCTTACAATGAGCAGTTCTTC. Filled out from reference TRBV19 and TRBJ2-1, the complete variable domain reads DGGITQSPKYLFRKEGQNVTLSCEQNLNHDAMYWYRQDPGQGLRLIYYSQIVNDFQKGDIAEGYSVSREKKESFPLTVTSAQKNPTAFYLCASKKTSGAYNEQFFGPGTRLTVL.

The CDR3 nucleotides read TGTGCCAGCAGCGTAGGGGACAGGAACTACGAGCAGTACTTC. It is translated as CASSVGDRNYEQYF. The chain recombines TRBV9 with TRBJ2-7; 8 nucleotides align to TRBD1. CDR3 length: 14 residues. V trimming: 0 bases; J trimming: 3 bases; junction bases outside the gene matches: 2. Germline V gene data show CDR1 as SGDLS and CDR2 as YYNGEE.

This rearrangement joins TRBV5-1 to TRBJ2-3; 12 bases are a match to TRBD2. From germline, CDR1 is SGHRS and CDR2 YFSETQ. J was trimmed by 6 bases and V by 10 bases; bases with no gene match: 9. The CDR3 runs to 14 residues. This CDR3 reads CAGSSGRATDTQYF. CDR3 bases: TGCGCCGGGTCTAGCGGGAGGGCAACGGATACGCAGTATTTT.

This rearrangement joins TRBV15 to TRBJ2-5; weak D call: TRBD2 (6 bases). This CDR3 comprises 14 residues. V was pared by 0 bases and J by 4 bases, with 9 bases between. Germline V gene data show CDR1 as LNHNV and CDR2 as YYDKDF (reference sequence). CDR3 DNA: TGTGCCACCAGCAGAGATTTGGAGGGAGAGACCCAGTACTTC. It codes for CATSRDLEGETQYF.

DNA for the CDR3: TGTGCCAGCAGCTTGGCGGGAGTAGGAGGCTACACCTTC. The encoded protein is CASSLAGVGGYTF. The V call is TRBV5-4, the J call TRBJ1-2; no reliable D call. This CDR3 is built from 13 residues. The V gene's germline CDR1 is SGHNT and CDR2 YYREEE (reference sequence). Between the trimmed V and J ends, which lost 0 bases and 8 bases, there was a span of 11 bases.